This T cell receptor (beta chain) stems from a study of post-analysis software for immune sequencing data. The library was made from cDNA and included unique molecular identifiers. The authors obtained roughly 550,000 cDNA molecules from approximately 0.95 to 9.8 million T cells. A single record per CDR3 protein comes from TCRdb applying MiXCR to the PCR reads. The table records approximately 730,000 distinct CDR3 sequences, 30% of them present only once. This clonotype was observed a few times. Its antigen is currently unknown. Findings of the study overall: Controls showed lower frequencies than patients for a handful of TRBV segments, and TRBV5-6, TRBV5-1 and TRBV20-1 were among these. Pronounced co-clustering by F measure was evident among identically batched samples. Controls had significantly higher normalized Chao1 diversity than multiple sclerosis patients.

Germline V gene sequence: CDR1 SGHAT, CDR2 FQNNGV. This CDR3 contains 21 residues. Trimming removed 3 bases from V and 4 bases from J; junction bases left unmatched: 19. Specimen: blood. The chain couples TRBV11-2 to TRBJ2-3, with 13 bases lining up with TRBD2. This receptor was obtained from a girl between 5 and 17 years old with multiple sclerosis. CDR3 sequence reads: CASSFRRPGTSGIGRADTQYF. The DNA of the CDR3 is TGTGCCAGCAGCTTTAGGAGACCGGGGACTAGCGGGATTGGGAGGGCAGATACGCAGTATTTT.